The present entry profiles one T cell receptor beta chain with its context. Its target is not known. The data were obtained in a study of cytomegalovirus exposure and HLA in healthy donors. Study at large: Of roughly 400 genotyped donors, about 80% clustered with self-reported Caucasian donors.

Vbeta (60) and Jbeta (13) primers were used in the PCR. Here immunoSEQ multiplex PCR was the method, and the copy in TCRdb shows in-frame clones only, minus some. The repertoire consists of around 120,000 clones, with about 74% occurring once and the leading ten covering roughly 5%. All the people who gave samples were healthy bone marrow donors. The CDR3 runs to 13 residues. Per germline, CDR1 MNHEY and CDR2 SMNVEV (reference sequence). V was pared by 8 bases and J by 7 bases, with 2 bases of the junction left unmatched. Study outcomes and limitations: A later analysis reported that several of the most significant clusters appeared to be linked to common viral pathogens, among them Epstein-Barr virus.

The genes are TRBV27 and TRBJ1-4, with 12 bases identical to TRBD1. Material: PBMCs. The clonotype comes from a female donor in good health and CMV-seropositive. CDR3 sequence (DNA): TGTGCCAGCGGGGACAGGGGGCCTGAAAAACTGTTTTTT. Protein product: CASGDRGPEKLFF.